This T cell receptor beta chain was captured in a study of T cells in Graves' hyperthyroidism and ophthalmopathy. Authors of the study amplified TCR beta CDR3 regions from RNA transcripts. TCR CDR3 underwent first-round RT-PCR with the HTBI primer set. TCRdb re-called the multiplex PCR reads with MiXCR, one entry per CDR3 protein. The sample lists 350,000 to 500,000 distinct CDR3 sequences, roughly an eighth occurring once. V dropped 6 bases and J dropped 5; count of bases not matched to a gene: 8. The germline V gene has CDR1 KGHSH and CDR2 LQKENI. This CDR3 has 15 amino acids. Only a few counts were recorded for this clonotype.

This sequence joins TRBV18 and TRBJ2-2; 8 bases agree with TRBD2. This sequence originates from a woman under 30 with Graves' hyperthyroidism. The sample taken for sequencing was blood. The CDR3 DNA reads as TGTGCCAGCTCGTCCAGGAGCGGGGGAACCGGGGAGCTGTTTTTT. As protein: CASSSRSGGTGELFF.